This TCR beta chain came from a study of T cells in tumors after PD-1 blockade. Using immunoSEQ multiplex PCR, the repertoire was profiled, and TCRdb retains in-frame clones only, with some absent. This sample carries 5,000 or so clones, 68% of them seen once, and the ten largest clones take about 5.1%. Germline V CDR1 and CDR2: MNHEY, SVGAGI. This CDR3 spans 14 amino acids. V lost 6 bases and J 5 bases, leaving 16 bases between the germline ends. Here the sequenced sample was tumor tissue, taken before anti-PD-1 treatment. J is TRBJ1-1 and V is TRBV6-5, with no clear D. The TCR comes from a human donor with basal cell carcinoma. CDR3 sequence: CASRGTWRSTEAFF. CDR3 DNA: TGTGCCAGCAGGGGTACCTGGCGCTCGACTGAAGCTTTCTTT.